The sequence of this T cell receptor beta chain was determined in a study of CD4 T cells in relation to SARS-CoV-2 and coronaviruses. As regards this clone: The target antigen is unknown.

Trimming took off 6 bases at V and 11 bases at J, with 16 bases between the two ends. CDR1 is MDHEN and CDR2 is SYDVKM in the germline V gene. The CDR3 totals 12 residues. Findings and caveats of the study: Samples before the pandemic and after infection were not matched within any donor. Crossreactivity was assessed only for spike protein, not other viral proteins. SARS-CoV-2-driven expansion was significantly weaker in crossreactive than monoreactive clones.

Here immunoSEQ multiplex PCR was the method, and the copy in TCRdb shows in-frame clones only, minus some. The profile shows some 64,000 clones, about 95% of them singletons. Before the COVID-19 pandemic, during about 2011-2018, CD4+ T cells were taken from unexposed donors. CD4 enrichment then naive enrichment separated naive from memory CD4+ cells. The sequence was collected from a human donor in good health. The V call is TRBV28, the J call TRBJ1-1; no reliable D call. The sample was naive CD4+ T cells from PBMCs. Specified subset: naive CD4+ T cells isolated by negative enrichment. The CDR3: CASSLTGGDAFF. In DNA, the CDR3 is TGTGCCAGCAGCCTGACCGGTGGGGATGCTTTCTTT.